The TCR beta chain under discussion was sequenced for a study of cytomegalovirus exposure and HLA in healthy donors. For this clone: Its target is not known. One end of the junction does not line up with germline, which may come from a read error.

Study outcomes and limitations: A later examination showed that TCR association rates differed by HLA locus, with DRB1 most and HLA-C fewest. Previously analyzed data showed that most TCR beta V segments were productive at a frequency of about 87% or about 30%.

Researchers ran the PCR with 60 Vbeta and 13 Jbeta primers. The assay was immunoSEQ multiplex PCR, and TCRdb's table has in-frame clones only and misses some. Among 100,000 to 150,000 clones, about four fifths were seen once, and the ten largest hold less than 15%. CDR3 length: 10 amino acids. The germline V gene encodes CDR1 SNHLY and CDR2 FYNNEI. The source is a woman aged 55-69 years in good health and CMV-seropositive. The gene calls are TRBV2 and TRBJ2-5; D call uncertain. Source material: PBMCs. CDR3 protein: CASSEGPPDF. CDR3 nucleotide sequence: TGTGCCAGCAGTGAGGGCCCCCCGGACTTC.